This T cell receptor (beta chain) stems from a study of identical twins. Study observations and caveats: A lower insertion count was a feature of abundant cord blood beta clonotypes, with no such feature in memory repertoires. There was an excess of low generation probability in the out-of-frame alpha sequences that twins shared. Weaker excess sharing between twins was seen in beta out-of-frame sequences.

One entry per CDR3 protein, called by TCRdb with MiXCR from the 5' RACE reads. The sample consists of a few hundred thousand distinct CDR3 sequences, about 9% of them appearing once. This clonotype was picked up a small number of times. The antigen remains unidentified. The clonotype was recovered from a woman aged 45-60 years in good health. Sequencing was done on a sample of naive T cells sorted from blood.

CDR3 DNA: TGTGCCAGCAGCCCCATGGGGGGACTAGGAAACGAGCAGTACTTC. Residues: CASSPMGGLGNEQYF. The chain uses TRBV7-6 and TRBJ2-7; 8 bases match TRBD2. V lost 5 bases to trimming and J lost 5 bases; unmatched junction nucleotides: 11. This CDR3 contains 15 residues. The germline CDR1 and CDR2 sequences are SGHVS and FNYEAQ.